The rows below give T cell receptor beta chains drawn from one sample of a study of radiotherapy plus CTLA-4 blockade in lung cancer. Clones were sequenced by immunoSEQ multiplex PCR, and TCRdb holds only the in-frame ones, with some missing. The sample carries tens of thousands of clones, about 76% recorded once. The starting material was peripheral blood, obtained from a patient treated with radiotherapy plus ipilimumab. The source of these receptors is a human donor with non-small cell lung cancer who had a complete response to radiotherapy plus ipilimumab. Each CDR3 is given with its conserved first and last residue. The D gene is left open where the match is weak. Clone size is stated in some rows and not others, as once, few, many or a class when expanded.

-	-	TRBJ1-2	TRBV18	TGTGCCAGCTCACAGTGGGGGGTGACCACATCTAACTATGGCTACACCTTC	CASSQWGVTTSNYGYTF
TRBD1	-	TRBJ2-3	TRBV5-4	TGTGCCAGCAGCTTGGGACAGGGGGGTACGCAGTATTTT	CASSLGQGGTQYF
TRBD1	-	TRBJ2-5	TRBV5-3	TGTGCCAGAAGCTTGTCAGGGGGCGAAGAGACCCAGTACTTC	CARSLSGGEETQYF
-	few	TRBJ1-1	TRBV21-1	TGTGCCAGCAGAGGAGGGGTGAACACTGAAGCTTTCTTT	CASRGGVNTEAFF
TRBD1	-	TRBJ2-4	TRBV7-9	TGTGCCAGCAGCACGACCGGGACAGGGTTTACCTTAGCCAAAAACATTCAGTACTTC	CASSTTGTGFTLAKNIQYF
-	-	TRBJ2-7	TRBV6-1	TGTGCCAGCAGTGAAATTACTTACGAGCAGTACTTC	CASSEITYEQYF
-	-	TRBJ2-7	TRBV6-5	TGTGCCAGCAGCGGCCCAGGGAGGGAGCAGTACTTC	CASSGPGREQYF
TRBD1	-	TRBJ1-1	TRBV29-1	TGCAGCGTTGGCAAGGACAGGGGGCCCCGGAACACTGAAGCTTTCTTT	CSVGKDRGPRNTEAFF
-	-	TRBJ2-5	TRBV19	TGTGCCAGTAGTGTTGAACAGGGTCGAGAGACCCAGTACTTC	CASSVEQGRETQYF
-	-	TRBJ1-1	TRBV7-9	TGTGCCAGCAGCTTCAGGGAGGGGTCGGCTGAAGCTTTCTTT	CASSFREGSAEAFF
-	-	TRBJ1-5	TRBV18	TGTGCCAGCTCACCACCAGTGGGGTCAGGGGCCCATAATCAGCCCCAGCATTTT	CASSPPVGSGAHNQPQHF
-	-	TRBJ2-3	TRBV6-5	TGTGCCAGCAGTTACCAGTACACAGATACGCAGTATTTT	CASSYQYTDTQYF
TRBD1	-	TRBJ2-2	TRBV11-2	TGTGCCAGCAGCTCGACAGGGCCGTACACCGGGGAGCTGTTTTTT	CASSSTGPYTGELFF
-	-	TRBJ2-5	TRBV7-2	TGTGCCAGCAGCCCCGGGTACTTGCAAGAGACCCAGTACTTC	CASSPGYLQETQYF
-	-	TRBJ1-1	TRBV5-4	TGTGCCAGCAGCTTGGCCCAGTCGAACACTGAAGCTTTCTTT	CASSLAQSNTEAFF
TRBD1	-	TRBJ2-3	TRBV5-6	TGTGCCAGCAGCTTAGCAGGGGGCAATGCAGATACGCAGTATTTT	CASSLAGGNADTQYF
TRBD2	-	TRBJ2-3	TRBV15	TGTGCCACCAGCAGAGAGCTGGCGGGGGGGACAGATACGCAGTATTTT	CATSRELAGGTDTQYF
-	-	TRBJ2-5	TRBV28	TGTGCCAGCAGAAGAAGCGGATACCAAGAGACCCAGTACTTC	CASRRSGYQETQYF
TRBD1	-	TRBJ2-5	TRBV30	TGTGCCTCGGAAGGGGGCGGGCACGAGGCCCAGTACTTC	CASEGGGHEAQYF
-	few	TRBJ2-1	TRBV2	TGTGCCAGCAGTGAGGCGGTCCGGAGGGGGCCCGTCTTC	CASSEAVRRGPVF
-	few	TRBJ1-1	TRBV7-2	TGTGCCAGCAGCTTACAGTCAATTATGAACACTGAAGCTTTCTTT	CASSLQSIMNTEAFF
TRBD2	-	TRBJ2-1	TRBV7-9	TGTGCCAGCAGCCCTCGCGGAGCGGGGGGCTACTACAATGAGCAGTTCTTC	CASSPRGAGGYYNEQFF
TRBD1	few	TRBJ1-2	TRBV19	TGTGCCAGTAGTATAAAGGAGGACAGGCCTGCCTATTACTATGGCTACACCTTC	CASSIKEDRPAYYYGYTF
TRBD1	-	TRBJ2-3	TRBV19	TGTGCCAGTAGAGACAGGGGGCGAGATACGCAGTATTTT	CASRDRGRDTQYF
TRBD1	-	TRBJ2-7	TRBV5-1	TGCGCCAGCAGCACCTCCGGGACAGGGTCCTACGAGCAGTACTTC	CASSTSGTGSYEQYF
TRBD2	-	TRBJ2-3	TRBV2	TGTGCCCGATGGGCGGGGGGAACAGATACGCAGTATTTT	CARWAGGTDTQYF
TRBD1	-	TRBJ1-1	TRBV18	TGTGCCAGCTCACCAGGACAGGGTCCTAAGACTGAAGCTTTCTTT	CASSPGQGPKTEAFF